The 3 T cell receptor beta chains in this list originate from one sample, sequenced in a study of CXCR3-negative and CXCR3-positive naive CD8 T cells. UMI-tagged TRB cDNA libraries were built via 5' RACE. Reprocessing the 5' RACE reads, TCRdb reports a single entry for every CDR3 protein and omits DNA. Recorded for this sample: fewer than 95,000 distinct CDR3 sequences. The sequencing sample was made of naive CXCR3- CD8+ T cells from blood. Subset here: CD45RO-CCR7+CD27+CD95- naive CD8+ T cells lacking CXCR3 (TNR3-). These receptors were collected from a human donor in good health. Some clones in this sample may be carry-over from other donors' samples.

The chain joins TRBV7-3 to TRBJ2-3; the TCRdb D gene call, TRBD1, has no DNA to confirm it. The CDR3 sequence is 15 residues long. Germline V lookup: CDR1 SGHTA, CDR2 FQGTGA. CDR3 amino acids: CASRQTGTGTDTQYF.

The chain links TRBV29-1 to TRBJ2-3; the D call from TCRdb, TRBD1, cannot be confirmed without DNA. The germline gives CDR1 SQVTM, CDR2 ANQGSEA. This CDR3 spans 13 amino acids. This CDR3 is CSVEVRGQGTQHF.

The rearrangement links TRBV29-1 to TRBJ2-2. Germline V CDR1 and CDR2: SQVTM, ANQGSEA. There are 11 residues in the CDR3. CDR3 protein: CSVRRSGELFF.